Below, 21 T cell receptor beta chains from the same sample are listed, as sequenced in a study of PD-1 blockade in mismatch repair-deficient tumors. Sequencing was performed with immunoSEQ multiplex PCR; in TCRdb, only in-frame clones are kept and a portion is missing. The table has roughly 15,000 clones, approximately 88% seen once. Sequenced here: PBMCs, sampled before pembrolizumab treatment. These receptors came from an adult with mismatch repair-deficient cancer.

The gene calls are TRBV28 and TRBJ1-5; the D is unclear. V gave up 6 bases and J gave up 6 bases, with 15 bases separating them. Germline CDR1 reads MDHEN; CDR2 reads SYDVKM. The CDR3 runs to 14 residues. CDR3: CASRTVGIGQPQHF. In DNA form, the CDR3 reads TGTGCCAGCAGGACGGTGGGCATTGGTCAGCCCCAGCATTTT.

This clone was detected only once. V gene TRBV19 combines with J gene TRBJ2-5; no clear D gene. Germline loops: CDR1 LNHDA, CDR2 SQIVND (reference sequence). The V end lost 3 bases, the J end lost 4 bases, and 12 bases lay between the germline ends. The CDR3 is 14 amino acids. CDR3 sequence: CASSIAGARETQYF. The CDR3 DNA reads TGTGCCAGTAGTATCGCAGGAGCGAGAGAGACCCAGTACTTC.

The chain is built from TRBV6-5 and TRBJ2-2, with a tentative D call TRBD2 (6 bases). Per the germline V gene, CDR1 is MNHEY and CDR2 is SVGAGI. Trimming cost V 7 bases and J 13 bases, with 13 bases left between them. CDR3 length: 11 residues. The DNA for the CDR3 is TGTGCCAGCACCCCGGACGGGAGGCTGTTTTTT. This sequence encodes CASTPDGRLFF.

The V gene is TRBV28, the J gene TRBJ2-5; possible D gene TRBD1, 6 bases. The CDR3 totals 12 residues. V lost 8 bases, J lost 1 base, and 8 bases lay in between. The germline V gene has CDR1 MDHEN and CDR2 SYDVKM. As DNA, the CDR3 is TGTGCCAGCGTACAGGGCCAAGAGACCCAGTACTTC. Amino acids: CASVQGQETQYF.

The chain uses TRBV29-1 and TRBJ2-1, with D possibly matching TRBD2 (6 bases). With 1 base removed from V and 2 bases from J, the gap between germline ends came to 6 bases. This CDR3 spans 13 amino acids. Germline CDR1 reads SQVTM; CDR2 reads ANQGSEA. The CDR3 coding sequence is TGCAGCGTTGAAGCGGGAGCCTACAATGAGCAGTTCTTC. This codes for CSVEAGAYNEQFF.

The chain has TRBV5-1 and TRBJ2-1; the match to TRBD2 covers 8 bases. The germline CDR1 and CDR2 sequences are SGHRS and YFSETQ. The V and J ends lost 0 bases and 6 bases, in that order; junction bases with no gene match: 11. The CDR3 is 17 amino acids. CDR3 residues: CASSLAWRGVITNEQFF. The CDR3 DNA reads TGCGCCAGCAGCTTGGCCTGGCGGGGGGTGATCACCAATGAGCAGTTCTTC.

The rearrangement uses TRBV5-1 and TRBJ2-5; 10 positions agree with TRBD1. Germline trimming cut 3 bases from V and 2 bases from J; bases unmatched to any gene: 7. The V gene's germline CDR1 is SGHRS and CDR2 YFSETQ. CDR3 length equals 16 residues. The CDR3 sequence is CASSWGDRGIQETQYF. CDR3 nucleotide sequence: TGCGCCAGCAGCTGGGGGGACAGGGGAATACAAGAGACCCAGTACTTC.

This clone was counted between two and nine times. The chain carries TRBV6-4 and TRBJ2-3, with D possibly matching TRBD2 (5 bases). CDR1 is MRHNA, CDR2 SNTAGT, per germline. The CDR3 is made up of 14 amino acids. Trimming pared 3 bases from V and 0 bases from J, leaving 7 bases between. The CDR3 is CASSEGGSTDTQYF. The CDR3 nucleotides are TGTGCCAGCAGTGAGGGCGGGAGCACAGATACGCAGTATTTT.

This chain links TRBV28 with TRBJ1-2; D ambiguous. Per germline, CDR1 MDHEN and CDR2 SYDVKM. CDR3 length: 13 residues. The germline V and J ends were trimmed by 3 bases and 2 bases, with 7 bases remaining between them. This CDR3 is CASSFDGNYGYTF. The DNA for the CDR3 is TGTGCCAGCAGTTTTGACGGAAACTATGGCTACACCTTC.

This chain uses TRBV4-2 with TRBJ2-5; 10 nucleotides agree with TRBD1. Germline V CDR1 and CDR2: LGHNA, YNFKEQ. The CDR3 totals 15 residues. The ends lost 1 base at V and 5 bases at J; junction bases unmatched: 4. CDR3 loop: CASSQGQGAGETQYF. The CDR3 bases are TGTGCCAGCAGCCAAGGACAGGGGGCTGGGGAGACCCAGTACTTC.

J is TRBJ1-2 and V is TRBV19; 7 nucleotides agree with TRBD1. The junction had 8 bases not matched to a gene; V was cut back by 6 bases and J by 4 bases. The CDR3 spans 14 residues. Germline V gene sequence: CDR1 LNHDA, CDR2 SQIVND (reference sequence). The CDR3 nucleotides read TGTGCCAGTAGGGGGACAGACCAAAGCTATGGCTACACCTTC. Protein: CASRGTDQSYGYTF.

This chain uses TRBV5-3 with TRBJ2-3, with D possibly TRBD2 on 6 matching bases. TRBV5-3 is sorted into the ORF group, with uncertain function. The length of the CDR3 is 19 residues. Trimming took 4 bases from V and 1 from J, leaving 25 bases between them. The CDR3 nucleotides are TGTGCCAGAAGCAACCCGAGTATAAGAGGGCCGGGGGGCACAGATACGCAGTATTTT. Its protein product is CARSNPSIRGPGGTDTQYF.

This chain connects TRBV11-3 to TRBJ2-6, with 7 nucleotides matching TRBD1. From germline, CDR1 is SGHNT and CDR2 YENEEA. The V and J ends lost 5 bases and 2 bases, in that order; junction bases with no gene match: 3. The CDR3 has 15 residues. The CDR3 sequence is CASSTRGTGANVLTF. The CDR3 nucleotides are TGTGCCAGCAGCACCAGGGGGACTGGGGCCAACGTCCTGACTTTC.

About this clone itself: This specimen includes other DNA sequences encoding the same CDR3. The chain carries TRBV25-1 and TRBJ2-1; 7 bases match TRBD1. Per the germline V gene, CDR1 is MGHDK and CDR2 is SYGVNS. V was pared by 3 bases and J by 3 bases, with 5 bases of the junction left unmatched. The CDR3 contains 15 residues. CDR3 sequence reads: CASSEQGTDYNEQFF. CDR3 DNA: TGTGCCAGCAGTGAGCAGGGGACAGACTACAATGAGCAGTTCTTC.

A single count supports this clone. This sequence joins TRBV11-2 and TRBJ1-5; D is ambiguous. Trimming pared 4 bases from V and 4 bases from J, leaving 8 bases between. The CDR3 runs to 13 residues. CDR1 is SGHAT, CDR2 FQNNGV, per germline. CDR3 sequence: CASSSTVNQPQHF. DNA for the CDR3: TGTGCCAGCAGCTCAACCGTTAATCAGCCCCAGCATTTT.

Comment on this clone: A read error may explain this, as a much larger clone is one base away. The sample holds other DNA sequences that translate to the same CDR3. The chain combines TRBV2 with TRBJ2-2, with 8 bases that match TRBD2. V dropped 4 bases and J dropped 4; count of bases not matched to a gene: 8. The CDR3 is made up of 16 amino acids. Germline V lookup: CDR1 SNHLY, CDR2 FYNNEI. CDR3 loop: CASSVSGRLRTGELFF. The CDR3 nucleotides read TGTGCCAGCAGTGTGAGCGGGAGACTACGCACCGGGGAGCTGTTTTTT. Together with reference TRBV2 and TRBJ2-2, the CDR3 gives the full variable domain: EPEVTQTPSHQVTQMGQEVILRCVPISNHLYFYWYRQILGQKVEFLVSFYNNEISEKSEIFDDQFSVERPDGSNFTLKIRSTKLEDSAMYFCASSVSGRLRTGELFFGEGSRLTVL.

This CDR3 reads CASSEDTQYF. CDR3 bases: TGTGCCAGCAGTGAAGATACGCAGTATTTT. The chain recombines TRBV2 with TRBJ2-3; D call uncertain. CDR1 and CDR2 (germline): SNHLY, FYNNEI. CDR3 length: 10 amino acids. V gave up 1 base and J gave up 7 bases, with 0 bases separating them.

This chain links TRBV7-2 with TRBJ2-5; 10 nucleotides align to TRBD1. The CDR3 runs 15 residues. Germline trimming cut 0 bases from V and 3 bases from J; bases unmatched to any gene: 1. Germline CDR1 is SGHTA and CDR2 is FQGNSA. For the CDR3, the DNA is TGTGCCAGCAGCTTAGCGGGGACAGGGGAAGAGACCCAGTACTTC. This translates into CASSLAGTGEETQYF.

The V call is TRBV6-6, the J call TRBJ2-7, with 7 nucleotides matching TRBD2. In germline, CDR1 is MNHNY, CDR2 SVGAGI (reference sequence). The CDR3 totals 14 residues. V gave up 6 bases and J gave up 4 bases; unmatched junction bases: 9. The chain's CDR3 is CASSPGLGGYEQYF. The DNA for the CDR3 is TGTGCCAGCAGCCCGGGGCTGGGGGGGTACGAGCAGTACTTC.

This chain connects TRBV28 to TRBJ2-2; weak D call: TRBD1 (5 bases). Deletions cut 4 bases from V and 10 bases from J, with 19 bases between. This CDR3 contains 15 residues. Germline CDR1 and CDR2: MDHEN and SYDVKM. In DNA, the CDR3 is TGTGCCAGCAGTTCACCAGGGCAACCTTTAGAGGAGCTGTTTTTT. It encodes CASSSPGQPLEELFF.

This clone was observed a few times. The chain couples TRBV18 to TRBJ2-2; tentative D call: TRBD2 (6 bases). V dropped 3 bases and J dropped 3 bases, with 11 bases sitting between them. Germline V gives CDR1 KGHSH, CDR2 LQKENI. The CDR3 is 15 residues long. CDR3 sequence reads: CASSPSEGYTGELFF. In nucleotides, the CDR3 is TGTGCCAGCTCACCCTCGGAGGGGTACACCGGGGAGCTGTTTTTT.